The 32 T cell receptor beta chains in this list originate from one sample, sequenced in a study of regulatory T cells in long-lasting Graves disease. Library construction for TCR beta used iRepertoire HTBI primers and Arm-PCR of CDR3 regions. TCRdb independently ran MiXCR on the multiplex PCR reads; one entry per CDR3 protein. The sample yields a few hundred thousand distinct CDR3 sequences, 11% to 15% seen once. Time point described: newly diagnosed GD, antithyroid drugs for less than 3 months. The TCR library was made from RNA extracted from PBMCs. In addition, the sample was reused for a study of T cells in Graves' hyperthyroidism and ophthalmopathy.

Source: peripheral blood mononuclear cells (PBMCs), taken at new diagnosis, from a patient treated with antithyroid drugs. Receptor source: a woman aged 45-60 years with Graves disease.

In this sample, this clonotype turned up many times. The chain links TRBV12-3 or TRBV12-4 to TRBJ1-1; no firm D call. The CDR3 sequence is 12 residues long. The V end lost 6 bases, the J end lost 1 base, and 6 bases lay between the germline ends. CDR3: CASRSENTEAFF. Written as DNA, the CDR3 is TGTGCCAGCAGGTCGGAGAACACTGAAGCTTTCTTT.

This clonotype was recorded many times. This sequence joins TRBV10-3 and TRBJ1-1; D gene ambiguous. The CDR3 length is 12 residues. Germline values: CDR1 ENHRY, CDR2 SYGVKD. V shed 10 bases and J shed 3 bases, with 12 bases lying between them. The CDR3 is CATRSADTEAFF. CDR3 bases: TGTGCCACCCGGAGTGCGGACACTGAAGCTTTCTTT.

Comments on this clonotype: Just one base apart from a much larger clone, this may be a read error. The chain joins TRBV20-1 to TRBJ2-7; 9 bases line up with TRBD1. The J call may be wrong; the DNA end is better matched by TRBJ2-1. Germline CDR1 DFQATT, CDR2 SNEGSKA (reference sequence). The CDR3 has 16 residues. The CDR3 DNA sequence: TGCAGTGCTAGAGATCGGAGGGGGACAGGGCGTAGTGAGCAGTTCTTC. It encodes CSARDRRGTGRSEQFF.

The V and J genes are TRBV20-1 and TRBJ2-3, with D perhaps being TRBD1 or TRBD2 (5 bases each). The CDR3 loop spans 15 amino acids. V shed 0 bases and J shed 6 bases, with 16 bases lying between them. The germline CDR1 and CDR2 sequences are DFQATT and SNEGSKA (reference sequence). CDR3 in DNA: TGCAGTGCTAGAGATATCCAGGGACGGGCGGATACGCAGTATTTT. The encoded protein is CSARDIQGRADTQYF.

This clonotype occurred many times. The rearrangement joins TRBV7-9 to TRBJ2-1, with 14 nucleotides matching TRBD2. V gave up 2 bases and J gave up 3 bases; unmatched junction bases: 9. Germline assignment: CDR1 SEHNR and CDR2 FQNEAQ (reference sequence). The CDR3 sequence is 19 residues long. Here the CDR3 DNA reads TGTGCCAGCAGCTTAAAGGAGACTAGCGGGAGGGCCCTCTACAATGAGCAGTTCTTC. Its protein is CASSLKETSGRALYNEQFF. Supplemented by reference TRBV7-9 and TRBJ2-1, the full variable domain reads DTGVSQNPRHKITKRGQNVTFRCDPISEHNRLYWYRQTLGQGPEFLTYFQNEAQLEKSRLLSDRFSAERPKGSFSTLEIQRTEQGDSAMYLCASSLKETSGRALYNEQFFGPGTRLTVL.

This clonotype was seen ten or more times. The chain links TRBV2 to TRBJ2-7; D uncertain. Between the trimmed V and J ends, which lost 7 bases and 6 bases, there was a span of 16 bases. The CDR3 loop spans 13 amino acids. CDR1 is SNHLY and CDR2 is FYNNEI in the germline V gene. The CDR3 DNA reads TGTGCCAGCACGAGACGGACCGAAGGCGAGCAGTACTTC. Residues: CASTRRTEGEQYF.

The chain is built from TRBV30 and TRBJ1-4; no firm D call. The CDR3 sequence is 13 residues long. The germline gives CDR1 GTSNPN, CDR2 SVGIG (reference sequence). Between the trimmed V and J ends, which lost 6 bases and 0 bases, there was a span of 8 bases. The chain's CDR3 is CACRLPTNEKLFF. DNA for the CDR3: TGTGCCTGCCGTCTACCAACTAATGAAAAACTGTTTTTT. The full variable domain, in which reference TRBV30 and TRBJ1-4 provide the parts outside the CDR3, is SQTIHQWPATLVQPVGSPLSLECTVEGTSNPNLYWYRQAAGRGLQLLFYSVGIGQISSEVPQNLSASRPQDRQFILSSKKLLLSDSGFYLCACRLPTNEKLFFGSGTQLSVL.

The sample holds many counts of this clonotype. The chain employs TRBV28 and TRBJ2-7; D may be TRBD2 (5 bases). Germline CDR1 is MDHEN and CDR2 is SYDVKM. Trimming stripped 5 bases from V and 4 bases from J, with 24 bases between. This CDR3 spans 17 amino acids. CDR3 in amino acids: CASSTPLGFIAKYEQYF. For the CDR3, the DNA is TGTGCCAGCAGTACGCCCCTCGGTTTTATAGCGAAGTACGAGCAGTACTTC.

This clonotype was observed a handful of times. The chain carries TRBV7-2 and TRBJ2-7; weak D call: TRBD2 (7 bases). Germline V gives CDR1 SGHTA, CDR2 FQGNSA. The ends were cut back, 7 bases at V and 3 bases at J, with 13 bases in the middle. The CDR3 length is 13 residues. CDR3 amino acids: CASIRGGGYEQYF. In nucleotides, the CDR3 is TGTGCCAGCATCAGGGGAGGGGGCTACGAGCAGTACTTC.

This clonotype was counted many times. V gene TRBV7-3 combines with J gene TRBJ2-3; 9 positions agree with TRBD2. Germline V gives CDR1 SGHTA, CDR2 FQGTGA. V lost 0 bases and J lost 5; bases outside the gene matches: 3. This CDR3 comprises 15 residues. CDR3 sequence: CASSLTLAGLDTQYF. The DNA of the CDR3 is TGTGCCAGCAGCTTAACCCTAGCGGGACTAGATACGCAGTATTTT. Supplemented by reference TRBV7-3 and TRBJ2-3, the full variable domain reads GAGVSQTPSNKVTEKGKYVELRCDPISGHTALYWYRQSLGQGPEFLIYFQGTGAADDSGLPNDRFFAVRPEGSVSTLKIQRTERGDSAVYLCASSLTLAGLDTQYFGPGTRLTVL.

The rearrangement uses TRBV7-2 and TRBJ1-1, with 9 nucleotides matching TRBD1. V gave up 5 bases and J gave up 10 bases; unmatched junction bases: 11. Germline V gene lookup returns CDR1 SGHTA and CDR2 FQGNSA. The CDR3 sequence is 14 residues long. CDR3 sequence (DNA): TGTGCCAGCAGCCCGCAGGGGACAGGGCTGGCAGCTTTCTTT. Protein sequence: CASSPQGTGLAAFF. Full variable domain (rest looked up from reference TRBV7-2 and TRBJ1-1): GAGVSQSPSNKVTEKGKDVELRCDPISGHTALYWYRQSLGQGLEFLIYFQGNSAPDKSGLPSDRFSAERTGGSVSTLTIQRTQQEDSAVYLCASSPQGTGLAAFFGQGTRLTVV.

This chain joins TRBV5-1 and TRBJ2-7; 8 bases align to TRBD2. CDR3 length equals 18 residues. The trim removed 0 bases at V and 3 bases at J, leaving 14 bases unmatched. Germline CDR1 SGHRS, CDR2 YFSETQ. The CDR3 DNA sequence: TGCGCCAGCAGCTTGGGGTCTAGCGGGCGTGGCCCGGGCTACGAGCAGTACTTC. This codes for CASSLGSSGRGPGYEQYF.

This clonotype was recorded many times. This sequence joins TRBV5-1 and TRBJ2-7; 7 bases map to TRBD2. Germline V lookup: CDR1 SGHRS, CDR2 YFSETQ. The CDR3 has 15 residues. V shed 4 bases and J 0 bases; nucleotides not matched to a gene: 7. In nucleotides, the CDR3 is TGCGCCAGCAGCCCGGCGGGAGATGGCTCCTACGAGCAGTACTTC. The encoded protein is CASSPAGDGSYEQYF.

V is TRBV6-1 and J is TRBJ2-7; 11 nucleotides line up with TRBD2. The J segment lost 0 bases and the V segment lost 6 bases, leaving 4 bases of the junction unmatched. The CDR3 sequence is 15 residues long. The germline V gene encodes CDR1 MNHNS and CDR2 SASEGT. DNA for the CDR3: TGTGCCAGCAGCACTAGCGGGAGCTTCTCCTACGAGCAGTACTTC. Protein product: CASSTSGSFSYEQYF.

In this sample, this clonotype turned up many times. The chain couples TRBV7-3 to TRBJ2-1, with 9 bases fitting TRBD2. This CDR3 has 15 residues. Germline V gene data show CDR1 as SGHTA and CDR2 as FQGTGA. Trimming removed 1 base from V and 9 bases from J; junction bases left unmatched: 7. The CDR3 spells CASSLISGSVGEQFF. The CDR3 region has the DNA TGTGCCAGCAGCTTAATTAGCGGGAGTGTGGGTGAGCAGTTCTTC.

The chain carries TRBV14 and TRBJ2-2; 7 bases line up with TRBD1. Germline CDR1 and CDR2: SGHDN and FVKESK. J gave up 6 bases and V 4 bases, and 11 bases lay outside the gene matches. This CDR3 is built from 16 residues. This CDR3 reads CASSRILTGRAGELFF. CDR3 DNA sequence: TGTGCCAGCAGCCGAATCTTGACAGGGCGGGCCGGGGAGCTGTTTTTT.

This clonotype was seen repeatedly, ten times or more. The chain recombines TRBV20-1 with TRBJ1-2; no reliable D call. Germline values: CDR1 DFQATT, CDR2 SNEGSKA (reference sequence). The V gene lost 5 bases and the J gene lost 5 bases, with 12 bases spanning the gap. This CDR3 contains 12 residues. The CDR3 region has the DNA TGCAGTGCTGACGGGCCTTGGTATGGCTACACCTTC. Encoded protein: CSADGPWYGYTF.

In this sample, this clonotype turned up a few times. This chain links TRBV10-1 with TRBJ2-7; D is undetermined. The germline V and J ends were trimmed by 4 bases and 6 bases, with 13 bases remaining between them. The CDR3 has 13 amino acids. Looked up from germline, CDR1 is WNHNN and CDR2 is SYGVQD (reference sequence). The CDR3 region is CASSVAPHAEQYF. Here the CDR3 DNA reads TGCGCCAGCAGTGTCGCCCCGCACGCCGAGCAGTACTTC.

This clonotype was counted between two and nine times. The rearrangement uses TRBV6-1 and TRBJ1-5; 7 bases are a match to TRBD1. The CDR3 runs to 16 residues. Trimming cost V 4 bases and J 6 bases; bases outside gene matches: 12. Germline V gene lookup returns CDR1 MNHNS and CDR2 SASEGT. The CDR3 DNA follows: TGTGCCAGCAGTGGCTTCCGGACAGGCCAGGGTCAGCCCCAGCATTTT. It is translated as CASSGFRTGQGQPQHF.

This chain links TRBV12-3 or TRBV12-4 with TRBJ1-1; 8 nucleotides align to TRBD1. V was clipped by 5 bases and J by 4 bases; unmatched bases: 9. CDR3 length: 15 amino acids. CDR3 DNA: TGTGCCAGCAGTACCCCCAGGGGGCTAGGCACTGAAGCTTTCTTT. Protein product: CASSTPRGLGTEAFF.

This clonotype was seen at least ten times. The gene calls are TRBV5-4 and TRBJ1-1; D unresolved. This CDR3 comprises 14 residues. Germline assignment: CDR1 SGHNT and CDR2 YYREEE (reference sequence). V was trimmed by 0 bases and J by 4 bases, leaving 10 bases between them. The CDR3 bases are TGTGCCAGCAGCTTGGCCCTGGGGATCACTGAAGCTTTCTTT. This sequence encodes CASSLALGITEAFF.

This clonotype was found many times. The chain employs TRBV11-2 and TRBJ2-2; D not certain. V lost 6 bases, J lost 5 bases, and 13 bases lay in between. There are 14 residues in the CDR3. Germline-derived CDR1 and CDR2 are SGHAT and FQNNGV. CDR3 sequence: CASRNVEWTGELFF. The CDR3 DNA follows: TGTGCCAGCAGGAACGTGGAGTGGACCGGGGAGCTGTTTTTT.

This clonotype was counted at least ten times. V gene TRBV27 combines with J gene TRBJ2-3; D call uncertain. Germline V gives CDR1 MNHEY, CDR2 SMNVEV (reference sequence). The CDR3 spans 17 residues. The V and J ends lost 0 bases and 0 bases respectively, with 13 bases between them. The CDR3 bases are TGTGCCAGCAGTTTATCCAACTCGGCCCCCAGCACAGATACGCAGTATTTT. It specifies CASSLSNSAPSTDTQYF.

This clonotype was counted a few times. The rearrangement uses TRBV4-1 and TRBJ1-3; D possibly corresponds to TRBD1 (5 bases). The length of the CDR3 is 15 residues. Trimming took off 1 base at V and 2 bases at J, with 9 bases between the two ends. The germline V gene encodes CDR1 MGHRA and CDR2 YSYEKL. The CDR3 is CASSQVGRAGNTIYF. The CDR3 DNA reads TGCGCCAGCAGCCAAGTGGGCAGGGCTGGAAACACCATATATTTT.

This clonotype was counted between two and nine times. The V call is TRBV7-9, the J call TRBJ1-5; tentatively, D is TRBD1 (5 bases). Trimming took 5 bases from V and 4 from J, leaving 12 bases between them. The CDR3 loop spans 14 amino acids. Looked up from germline, CDR1 is SEHNR and CDR2 is FQNEAQ (reference sequence). The CDR3 DNA is TGTGCCAGCAGCCCTGACAGCCGAAATCAGCCCCAGCATTTT. Translated: CASSPDSRNQPQHF.

This chain joins TRBV7-3 and TRBJ2-2; D not certain. Trimming shortened V by 4 bases and J by 6 bases, and 9 bases separated the two germline ends. Germline V CDR1 and CDR2: SGHTA, FQGTGA. This CDR3 comprises 13 residues. The CDR3 sequence: CASSSHMAGELFF. DNA of the CDR3: TGTGCCAGCAGCTCCCACATGGCCGGGGAGCTGTTTTTT.

This clonotype was seen only a few times. This chain uses TRBV29-1 with TRBJ2-7, with TRBD2 matching over 9 bases. Germline V CDR1 and CDR2: SQVTM, ANQGSEA. The CDR3 is made up of 14 amino acids. This chain's CDR3 is CRGQRTSDPYEQYF. In nucleotides, the CDR3 is TGCAGAGGACAAAGGACTAGCGACCCCTACGAGCAGTACTTC.

In this sample, this clonotype turned up many times. The chain couples TRBV6-5 to TRBJ2-7; the match to TRBD1 covers 7 bases. The ends lost 0 bases at V and 0 bases at J; junction bases unmatched: 8. Germline CDR1 is MNHEY and CDR2 is SVGAGI. The CDR3 runs to 17 residues. CDR3 sequence: CASSYSRTGLSSYEQYF. The CDR3 region has the DNA TGTGCCAGCAGTTACTCCCGGACAGGTTTGAGCTCCTACGAGCAGTACTTC.

This clonotype came up a few times. The genes are TRBV20-1 and TRBJ1-5; TRBD1 agrees at 9 bases. The J segment lost 6 bases and the V segment lost 7 bases, leaving 4 bases of the junction unmatched. CDR3 length equals 12 residues. Germline V gives CDR1 DFQATT, CDR2 SNEGSKA (reference sequence). This CDR3 reads CSGRDRAQPQHF. The CDR3 DNA is TGCAGTGGACGGGACAGGGCTCAGCCCCAGCATTTT.

This clonotype has only a few counts. V is TRBV30 and J is TRBJ1-5; D possibly corresponds to TRBD1 (6 bases). The CDR3 covers 16 residues. The germline gives CDR1 GTSNPN, CDR2 SVGIG (reference sequence). V lost 3 bases, J lost 0 bases, and 15 bases lay in between. The CDR3 protein is CAWSTGQSDSNQPQHF. The CDR3 nucleotides read TGTGCCTGGAGCACTGGACAGTCGGATAGCAATCAGCCCCAGCATTTT.

The table lists this clonotype with many counts. At one boundary the junction diverges from the germline segment, which might be a read error. This sequence joins TRBV6-1 and TRBJ2-7, with 14 nucleotides matching TRBD2. Germline CDR1 reads MNHNS; CDR2 reads SASEGT. The CDR3 extends over 15 amino acids. DNA of the CDR3: TGTGCCAGCACTGAAGGACTAGCGGGAGGCTACGAGCAGTACTTC. It encodes CASTEGLAGGYEQYF.

The V call is TRBV18, the J call TRBJ2-3; the D gene is possibly TRBD1 (5 bases). The length of the CDR3 is 14 residues. CDR1 and CDR2 (germline): KGHSH, LQKENI. V lost 3 bases to trimming and J lost 6 bases, with 13 bases between them. The CDR3 reads CASSPDTSQDTQYF. Written as DNA, the CDR3 is TGTGCCAGCTCACCGGACACTTCTCAGGATACGCAGTATTTT.